These 16 T cell receptor beta chains were all obtained from the same sample, sequenced in a study of T cell responses to AZD1222 COVID-19 vaccine. Profiling relied on immunoSEQ multiplex PCR, and the TCRdb table lists in-frame clones only, not all of them. This table holds 80,000 or so clones, approximately 90% found once. The sequencing here drew on peripheral blood, taken on day 0 of AZD1222 vaccination. The receptors stem from an adult in good health.

This clone was counted once. The chain combines TRBV5-4 with TRBJ2-7, with 7 bases that match TRBD2. V dropped 2 bases and J dropped 3; count of bases not matched to a gene: 8. CDR1 is SGHNT and CDR2 is YYREEE in the germline V gene (reference sequence). This CDR3 has 15 residues. CDR3 loop: CASSFSGIRIYEQYF. CDR3 DNA: TGTGCCAGCAGCTTCAGCGGGATCCGGATCTACGAGCAGTACTTC.

The chain uses TRBV4-1 and TRBJ1-5; 7 nucleotides line up with TRBD1. Germline trimming cut 0 bases from V and 1 base from J; bases unmatched to any gene: 6. CDR3 size: 17 residues. Germline CDR1 MGHRA, CDR2 YSYEKL. The CDR3 nucleotides are TGCGCCAGCAGCCAAGATGCCGGGACAGAGAGCAATCAGCCCCAGCATTTT. This translates into CASSQDAGTESNQPQHF.

This clone was recorded a few times. The chain joins TRBV7-6 to TRBJ1-3; D may be TRBD1 (6 bases). Trimming removed 2 bases from V and 1 base from J, with 15 bases in between. This CDR3 has 17 amino acids. Germline CDR1 reads SGHVS; CDR2 reads FNYEAQ. The CDR3 DNA follows: TGTGCCAGCAGCTTAATGAGACCCCAGGGGTCTGGAAACACCATATATTTT. Translated: CASSLMRPQGSGNTIYF.

The chain couples TRBV5-6 to TRBJ2-2; no clear D gene. Germline assignment: CDR1 SGHDT and CDR2 YYEEEE. The CDR3 covers 13 residues. The V gene lost 2 bases and the J gene lost 6 bases, with 8 bases spanning the gap. The CDR3 here is CASSFQRAGELFF. The CDR3 DNA reads TGTGCCAGCAGCTTTCAACGGGCCGGGGAGCTGTTTTTT.

This clone came up a few times. This chain joins TRBV19 and TRBJ1-5, with D tentatively TRBD1 (5 bases). The V end was cut by 9 bases, the J end by 7 bases, with 13 bases between. This CDR3 is built from 12 residues. In germline, CDR1 is LNHDA, CDR2 SQIVND (reference sequence). This CDR3 is CASGRELQPQHF. The CDR3 DNA reads TGTGCCAGCGGCAGGGAGCTGCAGCCCCAGCATTTT.

V gene TRBV28 combines with J gene TRBJ1-4; no clear D. The germline gives CDR1 MDHEN, CDR2 SYDVKM. Trimming pared 6 bases from V and 2 bases from J, leaving 4 bases between. This CDR3 contains 12 residues. This CDR3 is CASSTTNEKLFF. The DNA for the CDR3 is TGTGCCAGCAGCACTACTAATGAAAAACTGTTTTTT.

This rearrangement joins TRBV30 to TRBJ2-5; 8 positions agree with TRBD2. CDR3 length equals 15 residues. The J segment lost 4 bases and the V segment lost 0 bases, leaving 7 bases of the junction unmatched. In germline, CDR1 is GTSNPN, CDR2 SVGIG (reference sequence). The CDR3 nucleotides are TGTGCCTGGAGTGTACAAGCCGGGGGGGGAGAGACCCAGTACTTC. This codes for CAWSVQAGGGETQYF. The variable domain in full, completed from reference TRBV30 and TRBJ2-5, reads SQTIHQWPATLVQPVGSPLSLECTVEGTSNPNLYWYRQAAGRGLQLLFYSVGIGQISSEVPQNLSASRPQDRQFILSSKKLLLSDSGFYLCAWSVQAGGGETQYFGPGTRLLVL.

This clone turned up a few times. This sequence joins TRBV3-1 (or the pseudogene TRBV3-2) and TRBJ2-1, with TRBD2 matching over 11 bases. This CDR3 has 17 residues. J lost 0 bases, V lost 6 bases, and 7 bases had no gene match. Germline lookup yields CDR1 LGHDT and CDR2 YNNKEL (reference sequence). In DNA form, the CDR3 reads TGTGCCAGCAGAGGGATTAGCGGGAGGGCCTCCTACAATGAGCAGTTCTTC. This gives the protein CASRGISGRASYNEQFF.

The chain combines TRBV19 with TRBJ1-2; a weak D match, TRBD1 (5 bases). V lost 5 bases and J lost 4, with 14 bases in between. CDR1 is LNHDA and CDR2 is SQIVND in the germline V gene (reference sequence). There are 14 residues in the CDR3. The chain's CDR3 is CASSPLPDSYGYTF. CDR3 DNA sequence: TGTGCCAGTAGTCCCCTCCCCGACAGCTATGGCTACACCTTC.

V is TRBV7-9 and J is TRBJ2-7, with D perhaps matching TRBD1 (5 bases). Germline V gene data show CDR1 as SEHNR and CDR2 as FQNEAQ (reference sequence). CDR3 length: 14 amino acids. V shed 1 base and J shed 3 bases, with 10 bases lying between them. DNA for the CDR3: TGTGCCAGCAGCTTAGGCTCACAGGTCTACGAGCAGTACTTC. Amino acid sequence: CASSLGSQVYEQYF.

The sample holds one count of this clone. The chain links TRBV18 to TRBJ2-5; a weak D match, TRBD2 (6 bases). The CDR3 covers 14 residues. V lost 0 bases, J lost 4 bases, and 9 bases lay in between. Germline lookup yields CDR1 KGHSH and CDR2 LQKENI. In DNA, the CDR3 is TGTGCCAGCTCACCACCGGGGGGAATAGAGACCCAGTACTTC. It translates to CASSPPGGIETQYF.

The chain uses TRBV3-1 (or the pseudogene TRBV3-2) and TRBJ2-6, with D possibly TRBD2 on 6 matching bases. Germline loops: CDR1 LGHDT, CDR2 YNNKEL (reference sequence). Trimming shortened V by 0 bases and J by 0 bases, and 12 bases separated the two germline ends. The CDR3 covers 18 residues. The CDR3 here is CASSQDRGLSSGANVLTF. The CDR3 DNA reads as TGTGCCAGCAGCCAAGACCGGGGGTTAAGCTCTGGGGCCAACGTCCTGACTTTC.

This chain connects TRBV9 to TRBJ1-1; a weak D match, TRBD1 (5 bases). The CDR3 length is 15 residues. The germline V gene encodes CDR1 SGDLS and CDR2 YYNGEE. The ends were cut back, 4 bases at V and 1 base at J, with 14 bases in the middle. The CDR3 sequence: CASSPMAGTNTEAFF. DNA for the CDR3: TGTGCCAGCAGCCCCATGGCGGGGACGAACACTGAAGCTTTCTTT. Full variable domain (missing parts from reference TRBV9 and TRBJ1-1): DSGVTQTPKHLITATGQRVTLRCSPRSGDLSVYWYQQSLDQGLQFLIQYYNGEERAKGNILERFSAQQFPDLHSELNLSSLELGDSALYFCASSPMAGTNTEAFFGQGTRLTVV.

This clone has only a few counts. The junction and the germline gene differ at one end; a read error may be behind it. The chain has TRBV18 and TRBJ2-5; D uncertain. Germline CDR1 KGHSH, CDR2 LQKENI. The CDR3 loop spans 13 amino acids. The CDR3 loop reads CASSPYSLTPSNF. The CDR3 DNA reads as TGTGCCAGCTCACCATATTCCCTAACCCCCAGCAACTTC. Looking up the rest from reference TRBV18 and TRBJ2-5 gives the full variable domain: NAGVMQNPRHLVRRRGQEARLRCSPMKGHSHVYWYRQLPEEGLKFMVYLQKENIIDESGMPKERFSAEFPKEGPSILRIQQVVRGDSAAYFCASSPYSLTPSNFGPGTRLLVL.

This chain joins TRBV7-9 and TRBJ1-1, with D hard to call. Trimming stripped 2 bases from V and 7 bases from J, with 11 bases between. This CDR3 is 13 amino acids long. CDR1 and CDR2 (germline): SEHNR, FQNEAQ (reference sequence). This chain's CDR3 is CASSLSGSYEAFF. CDR3 DNA sequence: TGTGCCAGCAGCTTAAGCGGGAGTTATGAAGCTTTCTTT.

The gene calls are TRBV7-9 and TRBJ2-7; 7 bases are a match to TRBD1. V trimming: 5 bases; J trimming: 4 bases; junction bases outside the gene matches: 11. This CDR3 is built from 15 residues. CDR1 and CDR2 from the germline V gene are SEHNR and FQNEAQ (reference sequence). This CDR3 is CASSPSPDRSYEQYF. The CDR3 bases are TGTGCCAGCAGCCCCTCTCCGGACAGGTCATACGAGCAGTACTTC.